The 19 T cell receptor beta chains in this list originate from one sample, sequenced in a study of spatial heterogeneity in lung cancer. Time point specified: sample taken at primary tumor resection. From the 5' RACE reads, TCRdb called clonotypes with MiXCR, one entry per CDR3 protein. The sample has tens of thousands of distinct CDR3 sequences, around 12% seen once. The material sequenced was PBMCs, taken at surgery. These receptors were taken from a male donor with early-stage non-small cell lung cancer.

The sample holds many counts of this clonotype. In DNA form, the CDR3 reads TGTGCCAGCAAATACCGGGACACTGAAGCTTTCTTT. Amino acid sequence: CASKYRDTEAFF. This chain joins TRBV6-2 or TRBV6-3 and TRBJ1-1, with no clear D. CDR1 MNHEY and CDR2 SVGEGT come from the germline V gene. Trimming shortened V by 7 bases and J by 3 bases, and 9 bases separated the two germline ends. CDR3 length: 12 amino acids.

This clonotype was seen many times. The CDR3 region has the DNA TGTGCCAGCAGTTTACAGGGGTTCCAAGAGACCCAGTACTTC. The encoded protein is CASSLQGFQETQYF. The rearrangement links TRBV12-3 or TRBV12-4 to TRBJ2-5; tentatively, D is TRBD1 (6 bases). The germline V and J ends were trimmed by 2 bases and 1 base, with 8 bases remaining between them. The CDR3 sequence is 14 residues long.

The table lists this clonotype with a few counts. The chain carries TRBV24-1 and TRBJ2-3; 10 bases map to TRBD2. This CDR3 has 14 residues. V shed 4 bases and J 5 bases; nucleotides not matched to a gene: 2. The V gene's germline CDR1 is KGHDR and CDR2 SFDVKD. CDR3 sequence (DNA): TGTGCCACCAGTGAGCTAGCGGGAGAAGATACGCAGTATTTT. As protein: CATSELAGEDTQYF.

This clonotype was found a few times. This chain's CDR3 is CASSGLSPGYNEQFF. CDR3 sequence (DNA): TGTGCCAGCAGCGGACTGTCACCTGGCTACAATGAGCAGTTCTTC. The chain uses TRBV9 and TRBJ2-1; no firm D call. In germline, CDR1 is SGDLS, CDR2 YYNGEE. CDR3 length equals 15 residues. V was clipped by 3 bases and J by 3 bases, with 13 bases between them.

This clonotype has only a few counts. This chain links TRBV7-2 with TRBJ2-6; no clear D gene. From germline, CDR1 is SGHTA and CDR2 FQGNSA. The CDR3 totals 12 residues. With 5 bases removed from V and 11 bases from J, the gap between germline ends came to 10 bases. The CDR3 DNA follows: TGTGCCAGCAGCCGATTCCAAGACGTCCTGACTTTC. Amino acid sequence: CASSRFQDVLTF. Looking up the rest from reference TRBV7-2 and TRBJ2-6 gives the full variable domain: GAGVSQSPSNKVTEKGKDVELRCDPISGHTALYWYRQSLGQGLEFLIYFQGNSAPDKSGLPSDRFSAERTGGSVSTLTIQRTQQEDSAVYLCASSRFQDVLTFGAGSRLTVL.

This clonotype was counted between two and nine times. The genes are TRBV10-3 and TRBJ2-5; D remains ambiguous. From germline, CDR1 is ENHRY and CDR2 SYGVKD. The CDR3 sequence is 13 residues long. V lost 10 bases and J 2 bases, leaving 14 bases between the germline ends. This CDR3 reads CATEQRQQETQYF. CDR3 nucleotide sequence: TGTGCCACCGAACAGCGACAACAAGAGACCCAGTACTTC.

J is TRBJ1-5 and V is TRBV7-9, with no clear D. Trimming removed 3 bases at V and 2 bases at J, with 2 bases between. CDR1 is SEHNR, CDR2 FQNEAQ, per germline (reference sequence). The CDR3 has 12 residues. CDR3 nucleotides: TGTGCCAGCAGCTTCGGCAATCAGCCCCAGCATTTT. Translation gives CASSFGNQPQHF.

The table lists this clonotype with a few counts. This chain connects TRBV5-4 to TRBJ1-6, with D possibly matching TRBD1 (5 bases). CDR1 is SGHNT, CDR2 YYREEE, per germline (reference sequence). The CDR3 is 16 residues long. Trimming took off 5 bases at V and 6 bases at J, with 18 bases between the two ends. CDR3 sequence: CASSRGGDSPNSPLHF. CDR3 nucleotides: TGTGCCAGCAGTCGAGGAGGGGACTCCCCTAATTCACCCCTCCACTTT.

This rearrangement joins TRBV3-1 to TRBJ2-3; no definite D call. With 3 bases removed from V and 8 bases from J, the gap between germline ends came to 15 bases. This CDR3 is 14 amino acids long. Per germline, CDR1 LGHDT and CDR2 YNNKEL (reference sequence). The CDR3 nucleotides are TGTGCCAGCAGCCAGGCCCCCACCATGGGTACGCAGTATTTT. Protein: CASSQAPTMGTQYF.

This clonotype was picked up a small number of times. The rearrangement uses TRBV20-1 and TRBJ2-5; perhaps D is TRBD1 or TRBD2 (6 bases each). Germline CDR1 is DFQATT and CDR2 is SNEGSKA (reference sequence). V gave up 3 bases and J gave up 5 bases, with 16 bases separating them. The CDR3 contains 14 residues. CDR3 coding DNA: TGCAGTGCTAGCCCGACTGGGGGGCGGGAGACCCAGTACTTC. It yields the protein CSASPTGGRETQYF.

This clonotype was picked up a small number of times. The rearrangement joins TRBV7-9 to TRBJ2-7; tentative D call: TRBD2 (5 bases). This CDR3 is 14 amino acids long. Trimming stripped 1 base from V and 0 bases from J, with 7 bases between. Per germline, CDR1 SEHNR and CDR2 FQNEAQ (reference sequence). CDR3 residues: CASSLGESSYEQYF. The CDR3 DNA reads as TGTGCCAGCAGCTTAGGGGAGAGCTCCTACGAGCAGTACTTC.

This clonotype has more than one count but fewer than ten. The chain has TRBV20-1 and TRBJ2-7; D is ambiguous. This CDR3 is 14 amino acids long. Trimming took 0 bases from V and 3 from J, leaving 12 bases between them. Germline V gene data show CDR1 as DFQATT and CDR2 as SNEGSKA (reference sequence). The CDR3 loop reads CSARDRAKLYEQYF. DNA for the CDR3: TGCAGTGCTAGAGATCGGGCTAAGCTCTACGAGCAGTACTTC.

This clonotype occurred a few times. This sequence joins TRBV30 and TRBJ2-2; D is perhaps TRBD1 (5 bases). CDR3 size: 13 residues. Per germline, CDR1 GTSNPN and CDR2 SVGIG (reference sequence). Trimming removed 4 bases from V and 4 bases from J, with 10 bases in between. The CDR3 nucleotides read TGTGCCTGGATGCCGCAGGGCACCGGGGAGCTGTTTTTT. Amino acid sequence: CAWMPQGTGELFF.

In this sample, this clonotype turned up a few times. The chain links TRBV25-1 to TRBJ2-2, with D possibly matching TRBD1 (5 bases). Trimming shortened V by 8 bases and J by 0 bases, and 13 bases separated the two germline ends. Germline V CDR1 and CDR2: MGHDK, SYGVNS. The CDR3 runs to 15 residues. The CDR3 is CASGDSVANTGELFF. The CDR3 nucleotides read TGTGCCAGCGGAGACAGTGTCGCGAACACCGGGGAGCTGTTTTTT.

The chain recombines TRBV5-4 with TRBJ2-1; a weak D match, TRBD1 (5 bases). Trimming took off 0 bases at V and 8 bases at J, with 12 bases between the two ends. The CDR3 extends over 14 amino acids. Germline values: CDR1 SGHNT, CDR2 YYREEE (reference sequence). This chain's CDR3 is CASSLAGIRDEQFF. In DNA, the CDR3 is TGTGCCAGCAGCTTGGCAGGGATCAGGGATGAGCAGTTCTTC.

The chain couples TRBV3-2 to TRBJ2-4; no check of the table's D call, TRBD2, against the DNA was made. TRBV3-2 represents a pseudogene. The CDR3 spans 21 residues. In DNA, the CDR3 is TGTGCCAGCAGCCAAGAGATCAGGACTAGCGGGAAGGTGGAGGCCAAAAACATTCAGTACTTC. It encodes CASSQEIRTSGKVEAKNIQYF.

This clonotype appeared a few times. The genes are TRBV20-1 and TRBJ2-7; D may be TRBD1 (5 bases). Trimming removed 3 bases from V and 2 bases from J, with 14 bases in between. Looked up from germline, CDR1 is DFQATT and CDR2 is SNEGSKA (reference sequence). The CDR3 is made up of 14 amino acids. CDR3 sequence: CSASQGSSPYEQYF. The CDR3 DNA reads TGCAGTGCTAGCCAGGGATCTTCCCCCTACGAGCAGTACTTC.

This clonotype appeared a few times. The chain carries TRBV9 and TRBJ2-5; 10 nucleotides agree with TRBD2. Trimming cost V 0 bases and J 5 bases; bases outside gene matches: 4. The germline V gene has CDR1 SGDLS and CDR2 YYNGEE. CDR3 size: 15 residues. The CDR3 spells CASSVGSSGSETQYF. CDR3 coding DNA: TGTGCCAGCAGCGTAGGATCTAGCGGGAGTGAGACCCAGTACTTC.

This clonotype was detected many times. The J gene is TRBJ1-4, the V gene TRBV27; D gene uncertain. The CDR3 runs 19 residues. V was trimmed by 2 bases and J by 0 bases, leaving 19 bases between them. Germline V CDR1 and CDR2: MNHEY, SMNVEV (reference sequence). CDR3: CASSLRPAAARATNEKLFF. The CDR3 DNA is TGTGCCAGCAGTTTACGGCCGGCGGCAGCAAGAGCAACTAATGAAAAACTGTTTTTT.